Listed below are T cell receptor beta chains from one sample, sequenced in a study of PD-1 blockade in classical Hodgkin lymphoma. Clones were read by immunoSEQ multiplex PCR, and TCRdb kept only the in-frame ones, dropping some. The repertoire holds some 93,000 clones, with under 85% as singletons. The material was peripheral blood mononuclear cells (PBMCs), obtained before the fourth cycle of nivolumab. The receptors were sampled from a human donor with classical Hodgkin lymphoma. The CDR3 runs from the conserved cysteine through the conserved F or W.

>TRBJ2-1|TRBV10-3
CAISESGAVGGNEQFF
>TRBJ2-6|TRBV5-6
CASSQSGANVLTF
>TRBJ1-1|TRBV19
CASSFPGGEAFF
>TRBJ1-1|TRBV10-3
CAISELTSGITEAFF
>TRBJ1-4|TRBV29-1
CSALDDNEKLFF
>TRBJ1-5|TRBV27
CASAHGQGHQPQHF
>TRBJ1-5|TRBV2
CASSTDGIQAAQHF
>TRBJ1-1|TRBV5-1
CASSLIGQGGTEAFF
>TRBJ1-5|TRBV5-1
CASSLDGASYQPQHF
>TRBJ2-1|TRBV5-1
CASSLFPSLDEQFF
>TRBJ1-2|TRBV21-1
CASTLDRHDRVIHGYTF
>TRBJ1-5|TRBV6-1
CASSEAAGVNQPQHF
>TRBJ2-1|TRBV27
CASSLRLAAPYNEQFF
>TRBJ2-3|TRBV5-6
CASSLADAGGGTQYF
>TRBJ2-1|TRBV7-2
CASSLDPDRVGGEQFF
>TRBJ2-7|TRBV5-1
CASSPGDRLAEQYF
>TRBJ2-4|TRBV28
CASSLVLAGSTKNIQYF
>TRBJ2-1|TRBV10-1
CASSEGSSGNNEQFF
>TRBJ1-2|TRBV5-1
CASSLEPGQIEGYTF
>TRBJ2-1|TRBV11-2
CASSYTSGSGYEQFF
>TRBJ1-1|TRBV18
CASSPLARVNTEAFF
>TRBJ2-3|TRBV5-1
CASSIGQGQGTQYF
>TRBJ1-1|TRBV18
CASQEQGAYTAEAFF
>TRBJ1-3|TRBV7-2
CASSAHAGSSGNTIYF
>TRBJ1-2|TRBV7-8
CASSIGLNYGYTF
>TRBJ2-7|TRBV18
CASSPAAGVLSEQYF
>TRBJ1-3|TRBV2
CASSFLLPGFSGGNTIYF
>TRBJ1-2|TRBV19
CASSLGTGGFDGYTF
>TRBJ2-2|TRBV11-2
CASSPVRGVYGELFF
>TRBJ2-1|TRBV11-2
CASSLVGRENEQFF
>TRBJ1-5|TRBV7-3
CASSLAVINQPQHF
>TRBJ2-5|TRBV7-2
CASSPQGSRGETQYF
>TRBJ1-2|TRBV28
CASSSGMNYGYTF
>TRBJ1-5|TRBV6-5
CATGQGLSLPQHF
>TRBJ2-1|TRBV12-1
CASSFNISREFF
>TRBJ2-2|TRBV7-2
CASSLGPGGGTGELFF
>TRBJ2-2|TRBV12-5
CASGTSGTANTGELFF
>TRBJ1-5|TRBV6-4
CASTGAFIVGTSHF
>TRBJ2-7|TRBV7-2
CASSFEGGYEQYF
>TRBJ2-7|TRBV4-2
CASSQGIVWSYEQYF
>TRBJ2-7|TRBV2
CASRGTRLYEQYF
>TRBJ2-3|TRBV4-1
CASSFQGRGATDTQYF
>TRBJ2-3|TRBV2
CASSNLGRGPDTQYF
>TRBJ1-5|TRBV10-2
CASSSLGQTMTF
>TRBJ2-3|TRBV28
CASSTLAAGTDTQYF
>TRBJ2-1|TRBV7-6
CASSLEPSGEQFF
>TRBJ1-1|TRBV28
CASRGAQGWNTEAFF
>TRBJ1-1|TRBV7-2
CASSPRRVNTEAFF
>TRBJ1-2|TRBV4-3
CASSQAPAAGGYTF
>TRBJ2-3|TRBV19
CASSNLWDTQYF
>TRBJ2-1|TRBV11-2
CASSLTGTSGTLYNEQFF
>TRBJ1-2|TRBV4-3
CASSQGGPQGVHGYTF
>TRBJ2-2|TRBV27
CASSKFAGAGANTGELFF
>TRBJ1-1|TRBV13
CASSFGDGKNTEAFF
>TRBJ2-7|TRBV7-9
CASSSTSAASYEQYF
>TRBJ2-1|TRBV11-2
CASSSGLAGVDEQFF
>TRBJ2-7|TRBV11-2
CASSPSPGREGRFSYEQYF
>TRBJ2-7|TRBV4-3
CASSQDIGVPGEQYF
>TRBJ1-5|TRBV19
CASSSTGTGGFITQPQHF
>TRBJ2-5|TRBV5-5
CASSFPGPPGIEGETQYF